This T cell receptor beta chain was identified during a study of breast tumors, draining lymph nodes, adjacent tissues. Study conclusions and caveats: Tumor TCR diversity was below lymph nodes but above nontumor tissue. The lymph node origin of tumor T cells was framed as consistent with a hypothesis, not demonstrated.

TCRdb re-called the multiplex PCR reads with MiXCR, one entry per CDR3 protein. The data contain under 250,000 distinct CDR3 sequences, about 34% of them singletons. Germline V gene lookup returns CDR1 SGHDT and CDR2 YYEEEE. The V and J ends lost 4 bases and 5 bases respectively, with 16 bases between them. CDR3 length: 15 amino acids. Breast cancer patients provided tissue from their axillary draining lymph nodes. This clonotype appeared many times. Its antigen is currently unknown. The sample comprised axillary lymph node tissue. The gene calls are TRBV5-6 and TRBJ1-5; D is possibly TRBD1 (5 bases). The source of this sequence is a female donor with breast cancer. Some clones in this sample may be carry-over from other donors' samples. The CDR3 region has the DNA TGTGCCAGCAGCGCCTTCCGGGACGGCTATCAGCCCCAGCATTTT. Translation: CASSAFRDGYQPQHF.